Listed here are 11 T cell receptor beta chains from one sample, sequenced in a study of cytomegalovirus exposure and HLA in healthy donors (dated by TCRdb to the late 2010s). Library preparation used the immunoSEQ multiplex PCR assay. For the multiplex PCR, a mixture combining 60 forward primers for TCR Vbeta segments and 13 reverse primers for TCR Jbeta segments was used. Not all clones reach the TCRdb copy of this immuneACCESS table, which keeps in-frame sequences only. Checked studies attribute under half of the gap to unresolved V genes and leave the rest unexplained. This sample holds over 85,000 clones; around 80% were observed only once. The ten largest clones capture approximately 5.6% of the sample. What was sequenced was PBMCs. Receptors were obtained from a man aged 25 to 40 in good health and CMV-seropositive.

The V and J genes are TRBV25-1 and TRBJ2-3; 10 bases match TRBD1. Germline V gene lookup returns CDR1 MGHDK and CDR2 SYGVNS. The V gene end was trimmed by 7 bases and the J gene end by 1 base; junction bases not matched to a gene: 5. The CDR3 has 15 amino acids. The CDR3 sequence is CASTPGQGGTDTQYF. The CDR3 DNA follows: TGTGCCAGCACCCCCGGACAGGGGGGCACAGATACGCAGTATTTT.

This chain connects TRBV4-3 to TRBJ2-7, with 13 bases matching TRBD2. The V gene's germline CDR1 is LGHNA and CDR2 YSLEER. The CDR3 runs 15 residues. V lost 5 bases to trimming and J lost 4 bases; unmatched junction nucleotides: 5. CDR3: CASSAGTSGTYEQYF. In nucleotides, the CDR3 is TGCGCCAGCAGCGCCGGGACTAGCGGGACATACGAGCAGTACTTC.

Written as DNA, the CDR3 is TGTGCCAGCAGCCTAAACCATGACGGGGGAGAGACCCAGTACTTC. Translated, it gives CASSLNHDGGETQYF. J is TRBJ2-5 and V is TRBV4-2; D is possibly TRBD2 (6 bases). Trimming left V 4 bases short and J 4 bases short, with 16 bases between. The germline V gene encodes CDR1 LGHNA and CDR2 YNFKEQ. This CDR3 is 15 amino acids long.

J is TRBJ1-2 and V is TRBV11-3; TRBD1 agrees at 7 bases. The V gene end was trimmed by 0 bases and the J gene end by 5 bases; junction bases not matched to a gene: 3. Germline lookup yields CDR1 SGHNT and CDR2 YENEEA. The CDR3 sequence is 14 residues long. The CDR3, as DNA: TGTGCCAGCAGCTTAGACGACAGGGTTTATGGCTACACCTTC. Translation gives CASSLDDRVYGYTF.

This rearrangement joins TRBV28 to TRBJ1-2; 8 bases are shared with TRBD1. The length of the CDR3 is 15 residues. Germline assignment: CDR1 MDHEN and CDR2 SYDVKM. J gave up 3 bases and V 4 bases, and 7 bases lay outside the gene matches. CDR3 sequence reads: CASSSGTGVHYGYTF. As DNA, the CDR3 is TGTGCCAGCAGTTCCGGGACAGGAGTCCACTATGGCTACACCTTC.

V gene TRBV6-5 combines with J gene TRBJ2-5; 8 nucleotides align to TRBD1. This CDR3 has 15 amino acids. Germline V lookup: CDR1 MNHEY, CDR2 SVGAGI. With V trimmed by 5 bases and J by 3 bases, 8 bases remained unmatched. CDR3 in amino acids: CASSPRTGFEETQYF. CDR3 bases: TGTGCCAGCAGTCCCCGGACAGGGTTTGAAGAGACCCAGTACTTC.

The genes are TRBV18 and TRBJ2-5; 10 bases agree with TRBD1. In germline, CDR1 is KGHSH, CDR2 LQKENI. J was trimmed by 4 bases and V by 4 bases; bases with no gene match: 3. The CDR3 spans 14 residues. The CDR3 sequence is CASSQDRGRETQYF. The CDR3 DNA follows: TGTGCCAGCTCACAAGACAGGGGGCGAGAGACCCAGTACTTC.

V is TRBV7-4 and J is TRBJ1-3; no clear D gene. With 5 bases removed from V and 4 bases from J, the gap between germline ends came to 15 bases. The length of the CDR3 is 15 residues. Germline-derived CDR1 and CDR2 are SGHVT and SQSDAQ. The CDR3 spells CASSRWVPGGNTIYF. In nucleotides, the CDR3 is TGTGCCAGCAGCCGGTGGGTCCCGGGAGGAAACACCATATATTTT.

V gene TRBV25-1 combines with J gene TRBJ2-2, with a tentative D call TRBD1 (6 bases). The CDR3 consists of 17 residues. V lost 4 bases, J lost 4 bases, and 19 bases lay in between. Germline CDR1 MGHDK, CDR2 SYGVNS. CDR3 region: CASSGSPRGGTTGELFF. The CDR3 nucleotides are TGTGCCAGCAGTGGATCCCCGAGAGGGGGTACCACCGGGGAGCTGTTTTTT.

With regard to this clone: At one end the junction does not follow the germline gene, possibly because of a read error. This chain uses TRBV7-7 with TRBJ2-5; 9 bases line up with TRBD2. Germline CDR1 reads SSHAT; CDR2 reads FNYEAQ (reference sequence). The CDR3 covers 13 residues. The CDR3 spells CASSGGIQETQYF. The CDR3 nucleotides read TGTGCTAGCAGCGGGGGGATTCAAGAGACCCAGTACTTC.

The V call is TRBV14, the J call TRBJ2-7; 7 bases fit TRBD2. The CDR3 is 17 residues long. Germline V gene lookup returns CDR1 SGHDN and CDR2 FVKESK. V gave up 0 bases and J gave up 0 bases; unmatched junction bases: 8. This CDR3 is CASSQETGLAVSYEQYF. CDR3 in DNA: TGTGCCAGCAGCCAAGAAACGGGGCTAGCGGTCTCCTACGAGCAGTACTTC. The variable domain in full, completed from reference TRBV14 and TRBJ2-7, reads EAGVTQFPSHSVIEKGQTVTLRCDPISGHDNLYWYRRVMGKEIKFLLHFVKESKQDESGMPNNRFLAERTGGTYSTLKVQPAELEDSGVYFCASSQETGLAVSYEQYFGPGTRLTVT.